A selection of T cell receptor beta chains follows, all from one sample in a study of blood T cell repertoires in COVID-19. Assay: immunoSEQ multiplex PCR; the TCRdb copy retains only in-frame clones and omits some. The sample holds some 150,000 clones, more than 80% seen once. What was sequenced was peripheral blood. Receptor source: a human donor with acute or convalescent COVID-19. The donor label of this sample is uncertain. Each CDR3 is given with its conserved first and last residue. Fields, in order: clone size, V gene, J gene, D gene, CDR3 protein, CDR3 DNA. D genes are given only for firm matches. The size of a clone is reported for some rows only, either as once, few or many, or as a class for expanded clones.

clone size: -
V gene: TRBV5-1
J gene: TRBJ1-1
D gene: -
CDR3 protein: CASSFLGGGEAFF
CDR3 DNA: TGCGCCAGCAGCTTCCTAGGTGGAGGTGAAGCTTTCTTT

clone size: once
V gene: TRBV6-5
J gene: TRBJ1-6
D gene: -
CDR3 protein: CASRQAGNNSPLHF
CDR3 DNA: TGTGCCAGCAGGCAAGCCGGGAATAATTCACCCCTCCACTTT

clone size: -
V gene: TRBV5-1
J gene: TRBJ2-2
D gene: TRBD1
CDR3 protein: CASKGQGDTGELFF
CDR3 DNA: TGCGCCAGCAAGGGACAGGGGGACACCGGGGAGCTGTTTTTT

clone size: -
V gene: TRBV24-1
J gene: TRBJ2-1
D gene: -
CDR3 protein: CATSDLRAGNNEQFF
CDR3 DNA: TGTGCCACCAGTGATTTGAGGGCGGGGAACAATGAGCAGTTCTTC

clone size: -
V gene: TRBV5-4
J gene: TRBJ1-1
D gene: TRBD1
CDR3 protein: CASRTGGMNTEAFF
CDR3 DNA: TGTGCCAGCAGAACAGGGGGTATGAACACTGAAGCTTTCTTT

clone size: once
V gene: TRBV24-1
J gene: TRBJ1-5
D gene: -
CDR3 protein: CATSDFHRVGINQPQHF
CDR3 DNA: TGTGCCACCAGTGATTTCCACAGGGTCGGGATCAATCAGCCCCAGCATTTT

clone size: -
V gene: TRBV19
J gene: TRBJ1-1
D gene: -
CDR3 protein: CASSIPTIGVEAFF
CDR3 DNA: TGTGCCAGTAGTATCCCGACCATCGGGGTCGAGGCTTTCTTT

clone size: -
V gene: TRBV30
J gene: TRBJ1-5
D gene: -
CDR3 protein: CAWSATGGQPQHF
CDR3 DNA: TGTGCCTGGAGTGCCACGGGGGGTCAGCCCCAGCATTTT

clone size: once
V gene: TRBV18
J gene: TRBJ1-2
D gene: -
CDR3 protein: CASSLAGFGYTF
CDR3 DNA: TGTGCCAGCTCACTAGCAGGGTTTGGCTACACCTTC

clone size: -
V gene: TRBV5-1
J gene: TRBJ1-2
D gene: TRBD1
CDR3 protein: CASSLDRGYGYTF
CDR3 DNA: TGCGCCAGCAGCCTGGACAGGGGCTATGGCTACACCTTC

clone size: -
V gene: TRBV7-8
J gene: TRBJ1-4
D gene: TRBD1
CDR3 protein: CASSLDRVGEKLFF
CDR3 DNA: TGTGCCAGCAGCCTTGACAGGGTAGGAGAAAAACTGTTTTTT

clone size: many
V gene: TRBV24-1
J gene: TRBJ2-5
D gene: -
CDR3 protein: CATMDSLRETQYF
CDR3 DNA: TGTGCCACCATGGACAGCCTCAGGGAGACCCAGTACTTC

clone size: -
V gene: TRBV4-2
J gene: TRBJ2-1
D gene: -
CDR3 protein: CASSQDLGSGSYNEQFF
CDR3 DNA: TGTGCCAGCAGCCAAGATTTGGGGAGTGGGTCCTACAATGAGCAGTTCTTC

clone size: -
V gene: TRBV4-2
J gene: TRBJ2-1
D gene: TRBD2
CDR3 protein: CASSQLTSGGAYNEQFF
CDR3 DNA: TGTGCCAGCAGCCAACTTACTAGCGGGGGGGCTTACAATGAGCAGTTCTTC

clone size: -
V gene: TRBV9
J gene: TRBJ1-6
D gene: -
CDR3 protein: CASSVLGDYNSPLHF
CDR3 DNA: TGTGCCAGCAGCGTATTAGGGGACTATAATTCACCCCTCCACTTT

clone size: -
V gene: TRBV2
J gene: TRBJ2-7
D gene: TRBD2
CDR3 protein: CASIGGSSYEQYF
CDR3 DNA: TGTGCCAGCATCGGGGGGAGCTCCTACGAGCAGTACTTC